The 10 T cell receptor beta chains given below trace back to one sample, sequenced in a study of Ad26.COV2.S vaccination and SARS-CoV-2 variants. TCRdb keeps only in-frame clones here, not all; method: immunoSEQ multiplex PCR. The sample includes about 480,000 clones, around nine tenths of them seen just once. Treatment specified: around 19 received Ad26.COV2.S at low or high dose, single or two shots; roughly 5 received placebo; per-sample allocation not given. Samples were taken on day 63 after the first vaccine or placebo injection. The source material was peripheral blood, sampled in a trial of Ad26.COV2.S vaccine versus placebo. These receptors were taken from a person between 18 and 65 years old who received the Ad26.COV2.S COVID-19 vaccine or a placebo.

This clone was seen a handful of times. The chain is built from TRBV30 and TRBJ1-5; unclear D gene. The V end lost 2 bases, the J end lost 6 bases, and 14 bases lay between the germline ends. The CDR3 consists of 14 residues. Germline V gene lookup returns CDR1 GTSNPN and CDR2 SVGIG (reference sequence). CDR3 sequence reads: CAWSLGSPGQPQHF. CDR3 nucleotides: TGTGCCTGGAGTCTAGGGAGTCCGGGTCAGCCCCAGCATTTT.

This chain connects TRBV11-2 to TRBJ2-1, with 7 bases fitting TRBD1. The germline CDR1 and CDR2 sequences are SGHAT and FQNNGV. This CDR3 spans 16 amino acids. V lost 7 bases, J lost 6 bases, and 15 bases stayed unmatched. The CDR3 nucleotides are TGTGCCAGCAACCCACTTCGGGCAGGGGGTACCAATGAGCAGTTCTTC. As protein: CASNPLRAGGTNEQFF.

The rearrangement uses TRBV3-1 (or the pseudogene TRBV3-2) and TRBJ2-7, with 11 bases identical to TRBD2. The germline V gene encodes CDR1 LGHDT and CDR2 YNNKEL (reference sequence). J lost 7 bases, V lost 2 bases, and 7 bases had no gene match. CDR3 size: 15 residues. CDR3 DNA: TGTGCCAGCAGCCAACTAGCGGGAGGACGTCGGGAGCAGTACTTC. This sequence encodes CASSQLAGGRREQYF.

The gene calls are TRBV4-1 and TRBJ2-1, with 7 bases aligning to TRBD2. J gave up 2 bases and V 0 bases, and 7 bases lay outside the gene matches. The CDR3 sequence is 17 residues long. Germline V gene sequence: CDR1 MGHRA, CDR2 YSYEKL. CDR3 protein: CASSQELGGGPYNEQFF. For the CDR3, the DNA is TGCGCCAGCAGCCAAGAACTTGGGGGAGGGCCCTACAATGAGCAGTTCTTC.

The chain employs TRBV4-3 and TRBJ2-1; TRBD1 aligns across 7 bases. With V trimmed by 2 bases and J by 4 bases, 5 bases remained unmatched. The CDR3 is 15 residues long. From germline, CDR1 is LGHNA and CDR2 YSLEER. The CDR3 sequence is CASSQPGQRYNEQFF. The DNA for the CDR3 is TGCGCCAGCAGCCAACCGGGACAGCGTTACAATGAGCAGTTCTTC.

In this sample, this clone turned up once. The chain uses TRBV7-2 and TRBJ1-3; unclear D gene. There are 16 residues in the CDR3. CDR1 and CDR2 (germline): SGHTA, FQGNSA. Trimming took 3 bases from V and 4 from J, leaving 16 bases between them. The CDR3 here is CASSFLLRGSGNTIYF. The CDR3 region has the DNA TGTGCCAGCAGCTTCCTCCTGAGAGGGTCGGGAAACACCATATATTTT.

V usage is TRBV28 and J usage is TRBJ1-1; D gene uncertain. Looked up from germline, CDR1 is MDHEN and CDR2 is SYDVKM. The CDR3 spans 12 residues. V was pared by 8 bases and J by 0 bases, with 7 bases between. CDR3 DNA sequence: TGTGCCAGCTTAGAAATGAACACTGAAGCTTTCTTT. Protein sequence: CASLEMNTEAFF. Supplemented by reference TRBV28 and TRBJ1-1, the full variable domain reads DVKVTQSSRYLVKRTGEKVFLECVQDMDHENMFWYRQDPGLGLRLIYFSYDVKMKEKGDIPEGYSVSREKKERFSLILESASTNQTSMYLCASLEMNTEAFFGQGTRLTVV.

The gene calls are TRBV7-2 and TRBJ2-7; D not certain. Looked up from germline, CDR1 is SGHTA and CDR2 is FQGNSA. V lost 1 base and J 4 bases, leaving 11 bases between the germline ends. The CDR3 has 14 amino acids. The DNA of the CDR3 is TGTGCCAGCAGCTTAGGTGTGGTCCGTTACGAGCAGTACTTC. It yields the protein CASSLGVVRYEQYF.

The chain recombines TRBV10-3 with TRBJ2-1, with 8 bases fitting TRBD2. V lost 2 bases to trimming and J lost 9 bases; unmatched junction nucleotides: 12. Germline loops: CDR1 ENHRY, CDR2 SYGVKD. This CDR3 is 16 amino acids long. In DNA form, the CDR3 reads TGTGCCATCAGTGAGAATGTAGCGGGATATGGTGGTGAGCAGTTCTTC. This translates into CAISENVAGYGGEQFF.

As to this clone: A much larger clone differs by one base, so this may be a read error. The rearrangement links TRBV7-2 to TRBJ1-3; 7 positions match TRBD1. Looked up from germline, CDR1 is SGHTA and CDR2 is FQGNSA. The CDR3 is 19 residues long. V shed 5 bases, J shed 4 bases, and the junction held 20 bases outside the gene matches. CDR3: CASSPTIRGGTGGGNTIYF. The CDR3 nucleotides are TGTGCCAGCAGCCCAACCATACGAGGGGGCACCGGGGGGGGAAACACCATATATTTT.